Listed below are T cell receptor beta chains from one sample, sequenced in a study of early stage breast cancer tumors. The table came from immunoSEQ multiplex PCR; TCRdb's copy has only in-frame clones and leaves some out. Of roughly 58,000 clones listed, approximately 90% are singletons. Input material: blood. Receptor source: a person aged 70 to 80 with breast cancer. Both conserved end residues are part of each CDR3. D genes are given only for firm matches. Rows may omit the clone size; those that give it use once, few, many or a size class.

j_gene: TRBJ1-2; v_gene: TRBV5-4; d_gene: -; abundance: few; CDR3nt: TGTGCCAGCAGCTTGGGGCTGGTCAGGGAAGGCTATGGCTACACCTTC; CDR3aa: CASSLGLVREGYGYTF
j_gene: TRBJ1-5; v_gene: TRBV7-8; d_gene: TRBD1; abundance: -; CDR3nt: TGTGCCAGCAGCTCCGGGACAGGCATGAATCAGCCCCAGCATTTT; CDR3aa: CASSSGTGMNQPQHF
j_gene: TRBJ2-6; v_gene: TRBV30; d_gene: TRBD1; abundance: -; CDR3nt: TGTGCCTGGACCAGGGGGCGAAGTAGAGCTGGGGCCAACGTCCTGACTTTC; CDR3aa: CAWTRGRSRAGANVLTF
j_gene: TRBJ1-4; v_gene: TRBV9; d_gene: -; abundance: -; CDR3nt: TGTGCCAGCAGCCGCGGGCCCGCAACTAATGAAAAACTGTTTTTT; CDR3aa: CASSRGPATNEKLFF
j_gene: TRBJ1-2; v_gene: TRBV30; d_gene: -; abundance: -; CDR3nt: TGTGCCTGGACCAGGGTAGGGGGTAGTGGCTACACCTTC; CDR3aa: CAWTRVGGSGYTF
j_gene: TRBJ2-5; v_gene: TRBV30; d_gene: -; abundance: -; CDR3nt: TGTGCCTGGAGTGTACTCGGGGGAGAGACCCAGTACTTC; CDR3aa: CAWSVLGGETQYF
j_gene: TRBJ1-4; v_gene: TRBV30; d_gene: -; abundance: -; CDR3nt: TGTGCCTGGGGCCCGGGACTTGGATCTGAAAAACTGTTTTTT; CDR3aa: CAWGPGLGSEKLFF
j_gene: TRBJ1-6; v_gene: TRBV7-2; d_gene: -; abundance: -; CDR3nt: TGTGCCAGCAGCTTAGTCCCGGCCAGGGCCTATAATTCACCCCTCCACTTT; CDR3aa: CASSLVPARAYNSPLHF
j_gene: TRBJ2-7; v_gene: TRBV11-2; d_gene: -; abundance: -; CDR3nt: TGTGCCAGCAGCCGCGGGACAGCACCTTACGAGCAGTACTTC; CDR3aa: CASSRGTAPYEQYF
j_gene: TRBJ2-1; v_gene: TRBV10-3; d_gene: TRBD2; abundance: -; CDR3nt: TGTGCCATCAGTGAGTCGACTAGCGGGAGTAGGAATGAGCAGTTCTTC; CDR3aa: CAISESTSGSRNEQFF
j_gene: TRBJ1-1; v_gene: TRBV2; d_gene: TRBD1; abundance: -; CDR3nt: TGTGCCAGCAGTCGACAGGGGGGGAACACTGAAGCTTTCTTT; CDR3aa: CASSRQGGNTEAFF
j_gene: TRBJ1-1; v_gene: TRBV7-9; d_gene: -; abundance: -; CDR3nt: TGTGCCAGCAGCCCCGGCGAGACACGGAACACTGAAGCTTTCTTT; CDR3aa: CASSPGETRNTEAFF
j_gene: TRBJ1-5; v_gene: TRBV6-5; d_gene: -; abundance: -; CDR3nt: TGTGCCAGCAGTTACTCCAGGGAACAGCCCCAGCATTTT; CDR3aa: CASSYSREQPQHF
j_gene: TRBJ1-1; v_gene: TRBV28; d_gene: -; abundance: -; CDR3nt: TGTGCCAGCAGTACCCCGGGGGGACGTCGTGAAGCTTTCTTT; CDR3aa: CASSTPGGRREAFF
j_gene: TRBJ2-3; v_gene: TRBV11-2; d_gene: TRBD2; abundance: -; CDR3nt: TGTGCCAGCAGCTTAGGGACTAGCGCAGATACGCAGTATTTT; CDR3aa: CASSLGTSADTQYF
j_gene: TRBJ2-7; v_gene: TRBV10-3; d_gene: TRBD2; abundance: -; CDR3nt: TGTGCCATCGGGACACTAGCGGGGACCTACGAGCAGTACTTC; CDR3aa: CAIGTLAGTYEQYF
j_gene: TRBJ2-1; v_gene: TRBV7-2; d_gene: TRBD2; abundance: few; CDR3nt: TGTGCCAGCAGCTCCAGGACTAGCGGGGGGGCAATGGAGCAGTTCTTC; CDR3aa: CASSSRTSGGAMEQFF
j_gene: TRBJ2-3; v_gene: TRBV9; d_gene: -; abundance: -; CDR3nt: TGTGCCAGCAGCGTCTACTTGGGGCGAGGAGATACGCAGTATTTT; CDR3aa: CASSVYLGRGDTQYF
j_gene: TRBJ1-2; v_gene: TRBV6-1; d_gene: TRBD1; abundance: -; CDR3nt: TGTGCCAGCAGTGAGGGACAGGCCTATGGCTACACCTTC; CDR3aa: CASSEGQAYGYTF
j_gene: TRBJ1-5; v_gene: TRBV6-1; d_gene: TRBD1; abundance: -; CDR3nt: TGTGCCAGCACTACAGGGGAGATAAATCGGCCCCAGCATTTT; CDR3aa: CASTTGEINRPQHF
j_gene: TRBJ2-3; v_gene: TRBV5-8; d_gene: TRBD2; abundance: -; CDR3nt: TGTGCCAGCAGCTTGAGCTTGGCTAGCGGGGGCACAGATACGCAGTATTTT; CDR3aa: CASSLSLASGGTDTQYF
j_gene: TRBJ2-7; v_gene: TRBV7-6; d_gene: -; abundance: -; CDR3nt: TGTGCCAGCAGCTTAGTAGCCGAATACGAGCAGTACTTC; CDR3aa: CASSLVAEYEQYF
j_gene: TRBJ1-2; v_gene: TRBV5-4; d_gene: -; abundance: -; CDR3nt: TGTGCCAGCAGCTTGGCCTTGGGCAGCAGCTATGGCTACACCTTC; CDR3aa: CASSLALGSSYGYTF
j_gene: TRBJ2-2; v_gene: TRBV10-3; d_gene: TRBD1; abundance: -; CDR3nt: TGTGCCATCAGTGATGTACAGGGGGCGGACACCGGGGAGCTGTTTTTT; CDR3aa: CAISDVQGADTGELFF
j_gene: TRBJ2-3; v_gene: TRBV29-1; d_gene: -; abundance: -; CDR3nt: TGCAGCGTTGGAATAGCGGTTGGGGGAGGCACAGATACGCAGTATTTT; CDR3aa: CSVGIAVGGGTDTQYF
j_gene: TRBJ2-7; v_gene: TRBV20-1; d_gene: -; abundance: once; CDR3nt: TGCAGTGCCGCAGGCGGGCACGAGCAGTACTTC; CDR3aa: CSAAGGHEQYF
j_gene: TRBJ1-5; v_gene: TRBV2; d_gene: -; abundance: -; CDR3nt: TGTGCCAGTACAGGGAACAATCAGCCCCAGCATTTT; CDR3aa: CASTGNNQPQHF
j_gene: TRBJ1-2; v_gene: TRBV6-5; d_gene: -; abundance: -; CDR3nt: TGTGCCAGCATGTCAGGGTCTTACTATGGCTACACCTTC; CDR3aa: CASMSGSYYGYTF
j_gene: TRBJ1-4; v_gene: TRBV30; d_gene: -; abundance: -; CDR3nt: TGTGCCTTGGACCCGGGGGATGAAAAACTGTTTTTT; CDR3aa: CALDPGDEKLFF
j_gene: TRBJ1-5; v_gene: TRBV19; d_gene: TRBD1; abundance: -; CDR3nt: TGTGCCAGTAGTATAGGGACAGGTCAGCCCCAGCATTTT; CDR3aa: CASSIGTGQPQHF
j_gene: TRBJ1-4; v_gene: TRBV4-1; d_gene: TRBD1; abundance: once; CDR3nt: TGCGCCAGCAGCCAAGGGCCAGGGGGCGGTGAAAAACTGTTTTTT; CDR3aa: CASSQGPGGGEKLFF
j_gene: TRBJ2-7; v_gene: TRBV4-3; d_gene: TRBD1; abundance: few; CDR3nt: TGCGCCAGCAGCCAAGACGGTGCAGGGGGCAAAAGCGAGCAGTACTTC; CDR3aa: CASSQDGAGGKSEQYF
j_gene: TRBJ2-5; v_gene: TRBV18; d_gene: TRBD2; abundance: -; CDR3nt: TGTGCCAGCTCACCAGTCGGGGGGGGCCAAGAGACCCAGTACTTC; CDR3aa: CASSPVGGGQETQYF
j_gene: TRBJ2-7; v_gene: TRBV5-6; d_gene: -; abundance: -; CDR3nt: TGTGCCAGCAGCTTTATTACGGGAGCCGGCGAGCAGTACTTC; CDR3aa: CASSFITGAGEQYF
j_gene: TRBJ1-2; v_gene: TRBV5-1; d_gene: -; abundance: -; CDR3nt: TGCGCCAGCAGCTTCACCGGAGATACGCATGACTACACCTTC; CDR3aa: CASSFTGDTHDYTF
j_gene: TRBJ2-7; v_gene: TRBV6-6; d_gene: TRBD2; abundance: -; CDR3nt: TGTGCCAGCAGTGATCAGGGACTAGCTTCCCACGAGCAGTACTTC; CDR3aa: CASSDQGLASHEQYF
j_gene: TRBJ2-7; v_gene: TRBV27; d_gene: -; abundance: -; CDR3nt: TGTGCCAGCAGTTTACAGGGTAGGACGTACTTC; CDR3aa: CASSLQGRTYF
j_gene: TRBJ2-3; v_gene: TRBV7-6; d_gene: -; abundance: -; CDR3nt: TGTGCCAGCAGCTTTAGTGGGCTTAGTGGAGATACGCAGTATTTT; CDR3aa: CASSFSGLSGDTQYF
j_gene: TRBJ2-5; v_gene: TRBV11-2; d_gene: -; abundance: -; CDR3nt: TGTGCCAGCAGCTTTGGGACGGGGGACTCCCAAGAGACCCAGTACTTC; CDR3aa: CASSFGTGDSQETQYF